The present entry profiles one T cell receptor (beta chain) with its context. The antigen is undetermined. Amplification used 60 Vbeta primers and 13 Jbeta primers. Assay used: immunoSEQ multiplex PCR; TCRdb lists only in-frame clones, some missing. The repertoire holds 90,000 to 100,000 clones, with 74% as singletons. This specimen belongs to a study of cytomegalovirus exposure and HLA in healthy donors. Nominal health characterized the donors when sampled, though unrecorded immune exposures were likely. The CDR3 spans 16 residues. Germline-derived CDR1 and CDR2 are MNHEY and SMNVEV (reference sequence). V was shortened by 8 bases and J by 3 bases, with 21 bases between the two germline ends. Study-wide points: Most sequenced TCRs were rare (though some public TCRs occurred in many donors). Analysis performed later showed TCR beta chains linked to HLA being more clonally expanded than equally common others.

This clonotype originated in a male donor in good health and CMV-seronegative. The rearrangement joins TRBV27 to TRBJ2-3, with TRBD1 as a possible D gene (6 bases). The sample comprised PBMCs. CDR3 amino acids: CASGRHRVRETDTQYF. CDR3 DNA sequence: TGTGCCAGCGGTCGTCACAGGGTGAGGGAGACAGATACGCAGTATTTT.